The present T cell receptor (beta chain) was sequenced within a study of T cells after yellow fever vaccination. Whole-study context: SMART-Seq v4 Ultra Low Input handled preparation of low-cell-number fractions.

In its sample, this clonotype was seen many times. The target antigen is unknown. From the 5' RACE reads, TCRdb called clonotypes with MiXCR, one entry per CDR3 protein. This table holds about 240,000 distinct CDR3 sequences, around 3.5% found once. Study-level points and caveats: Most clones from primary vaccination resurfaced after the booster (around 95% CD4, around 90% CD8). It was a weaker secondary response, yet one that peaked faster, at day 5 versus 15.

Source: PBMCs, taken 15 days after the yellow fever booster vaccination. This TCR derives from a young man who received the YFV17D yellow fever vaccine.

CDR3 coding DNA: TGTGCCAGCAGTTACCCCCCTGGGGGGGCGAGGGGCACTGAAGCTTTCTTT. Translated, it gives CASSYPPGGARGTEAFF. The chain uses TRBV6-6 and TRBJ1-1, with a weak D call TRBD1 (6 bases). This CDR3 has 17 amino acids. V lost 2 bases and J lost 4, with 20 bases in between. Germline CDR1 and CDR2: MNHNY and SVGAGI (reference sequence).